A selection of T cell receptor beta chains follows, all from one sample in a study of blood T cells in healthy people across ages. TCRdb passed the 5' RACE reads through MiXCR, listing each CDR3 protein once. The sample records some 930,000 distinct CDR3 sequences, under 35% being singletons. This sample also belongs to another study, concerning T cells of mothers and their children.

Sequencing used blood. All receptors come from a woman in her 40s in good health. CDR3s leave out the opening cysteine and the closing phenylalanine or tryptophan. A clone size is listed for some rows: how often the clone was seen (once, few, many), or a class if it is expanded.

J gene,clone size,V gene,CDR3 protein
TRBJ1-2,-,TRBV12-3/TRBV12-4,VSSLGATPYGYT
TRBJ1-6,-,TRBV25-1,ASRRVNSPLH
TRBJ2-4,many,TRBV20-1,SAVIGGRLDIQY
TRBJ2-1,many,TRBV18,ASSPPLGAPFYNEQF
TRBJ1-1,-,TRBV9,ASSARQRANTEAF
TRBJ1-1,-,TRBV18,ASSPPAGKMNTEAF
TRBJ2-3,-,TRBV7-8,ASSTLAERSTDTQY
TRBJ2-3,-,TRBV4-1,ASSPGVIGDTQY
TRBJ1-1,many,TRBV7-2,ASSPPGVNTEAF
TRBJ1-3,-,TRBV11-2,ASSLAPPGNTIY
TRBJ1-6,-,TRBV4-2,ASSQDRGTKENSPLH
TRBJ2-3,-,TRBV24-1,ATSGPGQGPTDTQY
TRBJ1-1,-,TRBV7-9,ASTEDRGLTEAF
TRBJ1-5,-,TRBV3-1,ASSPGGVLKPQH
TRBJ2-5,-,TRBV18,ASSLTGAEETQY
-,few,TRBV9,ASSAYGTPETQY
TRBJ1-2,-,TRBV28,ASSFNRGGYGYT
TRBJ1-1,-,TRBV7-8,ASSLRTGRAF
TRBJ2-7,-,TRBV4-1,ASSQVARSYEQY
TRBJ1-1,-,TRBV3-1,ASSLYRRGTEAF
TRBJ2-1,few,TRBV25-1,ASSGGDIRTSGGHNEQF
TRBJ2-1,-,TRBV7-9,ASSAGQGWNEQF
-,-,TRBV18,ASSPPSQSPHEQY
TRBJ2-7,many,TRBV5-1,ASSTYRGSYEQY
TRBJ2-5,-,TRBV6-6,ASSPPGQTQY
TRBJ2-1,-,TRBV28,ASMIAGGNRYNEQF
TRBJ1-4,few,TRBV4-3,ASSQDHANEKLF
TRBJ2-3,many,TRBV24-1,ATSGGKALDQADTQY
TRBJ1-6,few,TRBV7-2,ASSLFRDGLNSPLH
TRBJ2-3,-,TRBV6-5,ASSYAVRRGSRADTQY
TRBJ1-3,-,TRBV29-1,SVSLGSTSGNTIY
TRBJ2-2,-,TRBV3-1,ASSQGQATNTGELF
TRBJ1-2,-,TRBV29-1,SVGSDYGNT
TRBJ2-1,many,TRBV7-2,ASSSTIDNEQF
TRBJ2-7,few,TRBV4-2,ASSQALAGGRHEQY
TRBJ2-5,many,TRBV7-2,ASSPQGLAEETQY
TRBJ1-1,-,TRBV12-3/TRBV12-4,ASSPTGGLFYTEAF
TRBJ2-1,once,TRBV7-2,VSSLAGLAGGRNEQF
TRBJ2-7,-,TRBV20-1,STTGYRPYGQY
TRBJ2-5,-,TRBV7-2,ASSFSRLANPMETQY
TRBJ1-3,-,TRBV18,ASSPPAGTGNTIY
TRBJ2-7,many,TRBV7-2,ASSSMGLAGGQSYEQY
TRBJ2-1,few,TRBV18,ASSPQRTGGKNEQF
TRBJ1-1,-,TRBV19,ASSWKGPTEAF
TRBJ2-3,few,TRBV7-2,ASSALGLARRMTSTDTQY
TRBJ2-5,few,TRBV6-6,ASSYGYGTVQETQY
TRBJ1-2,many,TRBV10-3,AIRPGYRTNYGYT
TRBJ1-5,-,TRBV6-5,ASSLTVDSNQPQH
TRBJ1-2,few,TRBV12-3/TRBV12-4,ASRLTGTGYGYT
TRBJ1-2,-,TRBV12-3/TRBV12-4,ASSLTGQGGYGYT
TRBJ2-4,-,TRBV19,ASSISVSSYNEQY
TRBJ2-7,many,TRBV20-1,SAIGGGSYEQY
TRBJ2-1,many,TRBV29-1,SVERTSNEQF
TRBJ1-4,-,TRBV12-3/TRBV12-4,ASSSVEKLF
TRBJ1-3,-,TRBV18,ASSPYGGSGNTIY
TRBJ2-6,-,TRBV4-3,ASSQDGTSRANVRT
TRBJ2-1,many,TRBV29-1,SVDFYGGSNEQF